This record concerns one T cell receptor beta chain sequence. This entry belongs to a study of blood T cell repertoires in COVID-19. At the level of the study: Both acute and convalescent COVID-19 samples were obtained from the United States, Italy and Spain. Sources were T cells, B-cell-depleted T cells, or PBMCs; the material itself was cDNA or gDNA.

Source study methods: Amplification of reference gene primers was used by the study to estimate nucleated cell counts. TCRdb keeps only in-frame clones here, not all; method: immunoSEQ multiplex PCR. V and J calls and clone size come straight from that table; D and trimming were deduced from the DNA. The profile covers roughly 20,000 clones, with 89% appearing a single time and more than 20% taken by the ten largest. The CDR3 is 17 amino acids. Germline V CDR1 and CDR2: MDHEN, SYDVKM. V was clipped by 6 bases and J by 3 bases, with 21 bases between them. Material: peripheral blood. V usage is TRBV28 and J usage is TRBJ1-5, with D possibly being TRBD1 (6 bases). This clonotype was sampled from a human donor with active COVID-19. The donor label of this sample is uncertain. For the CDR3, the DNA is TGTGCCAGCAGACCGCGTAGGACAGTCGCTAACAATCAGCCCCAGCATTTT. It specifies CASRPRRTVANNQPQHF. Combining the CDR3 with reference TRBV28 and TRBJ1-5 gives the whole variable domain DVKVTQSSRYLVKRTGEKVFLECVQDMDHENMFWYRQDPGLGLRLIYFSYDVKMKEKGDIPEGYSVSREKKERFSLILESASTNQTSMYLCASRPRRTVANNQPQHFGDGTRLSIL.